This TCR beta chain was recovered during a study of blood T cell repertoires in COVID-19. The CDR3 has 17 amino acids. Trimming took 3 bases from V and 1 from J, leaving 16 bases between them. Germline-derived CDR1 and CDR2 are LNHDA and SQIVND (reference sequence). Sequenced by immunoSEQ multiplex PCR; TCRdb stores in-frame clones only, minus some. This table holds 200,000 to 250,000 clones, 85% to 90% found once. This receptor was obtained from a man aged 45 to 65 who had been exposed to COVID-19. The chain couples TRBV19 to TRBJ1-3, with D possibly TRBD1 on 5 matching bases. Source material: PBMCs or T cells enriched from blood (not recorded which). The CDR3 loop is CASSILTQGRSGNTIYF. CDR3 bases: TGTGCCAGTAGTATTTTGACGCAGGGTCGGTCTGGAAACACCATATATTTT.